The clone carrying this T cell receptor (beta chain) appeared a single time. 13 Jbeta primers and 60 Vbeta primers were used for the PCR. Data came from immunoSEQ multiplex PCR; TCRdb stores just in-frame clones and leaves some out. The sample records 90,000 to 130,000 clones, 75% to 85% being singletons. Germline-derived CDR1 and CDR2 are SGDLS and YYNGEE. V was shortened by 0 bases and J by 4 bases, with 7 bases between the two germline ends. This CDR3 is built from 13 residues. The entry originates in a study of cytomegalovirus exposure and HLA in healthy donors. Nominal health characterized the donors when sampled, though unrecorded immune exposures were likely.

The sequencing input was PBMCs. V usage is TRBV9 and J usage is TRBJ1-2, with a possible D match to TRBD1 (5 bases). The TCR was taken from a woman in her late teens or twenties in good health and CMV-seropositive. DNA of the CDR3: TGTGCCAGCAGCGTAGTGGGACTCTATGGCTACACCTTC. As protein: CASSVVGLYGYTF.